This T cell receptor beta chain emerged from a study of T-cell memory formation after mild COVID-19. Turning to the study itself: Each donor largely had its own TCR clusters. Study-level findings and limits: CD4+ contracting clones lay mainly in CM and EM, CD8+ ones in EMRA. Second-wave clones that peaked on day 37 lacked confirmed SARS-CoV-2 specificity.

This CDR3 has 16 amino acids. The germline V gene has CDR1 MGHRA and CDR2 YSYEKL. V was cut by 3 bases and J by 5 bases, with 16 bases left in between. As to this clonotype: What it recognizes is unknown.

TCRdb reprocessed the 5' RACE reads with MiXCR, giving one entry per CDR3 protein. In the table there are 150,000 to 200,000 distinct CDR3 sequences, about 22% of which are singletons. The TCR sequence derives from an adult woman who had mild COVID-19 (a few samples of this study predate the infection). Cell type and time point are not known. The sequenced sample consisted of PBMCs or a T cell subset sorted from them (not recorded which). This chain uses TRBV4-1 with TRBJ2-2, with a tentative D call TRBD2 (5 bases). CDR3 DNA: TGCGCCAGCAGCCACCCCCGGGAACGCGGTACCGGGGAGCTGTTTTTT. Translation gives CASSHPRERGTGELFF.